One and the same sample provided the 27 T cell receptor beta chains below, sequenced in a study of spatial heterogeneity in lung cancer. TCRdb re-derived calls from the 5' RACE reads in MiXCR, one entry per CDR3 protein. Of about 120,000 distinct CDR3 sequences in the sample, 10% to 12% were seen once. Regarding time point: blood at routine non-recurrence follow-up after resection. The source material was PBMCs, sampled at follow-up. These receptors were taken from a female donor with early-stage non-small cell lung cancer.

The table lists this clonotype with a few counts. The chain couples TRBV7-9 to TRBJ2-1; the match to TRBD1 covers 8 bases. The CDR3 length is 11 residues. Germline-derived CDR1 and CDR2 are SEHNR and FQNEAQ (reference sequence). The trim removed 1 base at V and 14 bases at J, leaving 1 base unmatched. The CDR3 coding sequence is TGTGCCAGCAGCTTAGGACAGGGGAAGTTCTTC. Translation gives CASSLGQGKFF. The complete variable domain, with remaining parts taken from reference TRBV7-9 and TRBJ2-1, reads DTGVSQNPRHKITKRGQNVTFRCDPISEHNRLYWYRQTLGQGPEFLTYFQNEAQLEKSRLLSDRFSAERPKGSFSTLEIQRTEQGDSAMYLCASSLGQGKFFGPGTRLTVL.

J is TRBJ2-1 and V is TRBV6-2 or TRBV6-3; TRBD2 aligns across 9 bases. The CDR3 contains 14 residues. Germline CDR1 and CDR2: MNHEY and SVGEGT. The V and J ends lost 7 bases and 6 bases, in that order; junction bases with no gene match: 7. The CDR3 loop reads CASNSGRSSNEQFF. CDR3 in DNA: TGTGCCAGCAATAGCGGGAGATCTTCCAATGAGCAGTTCTTC.

The chain uses TRBV5-1 and TRBJ2-1, with a tentative D call TRBD2 (6 bases). V was cut by 6 bases and J by 5 bases, with 12 bases left in between. CDR1 and CDR2 (germline): SGHRS, YFSETQ. The CDR3 spans 13 residues. The CDR3 region is CASKRGNDNEQFF. For the CDR3, the DNA is TGCGCCAGCAAACGGGGGAACGACAATGAGCAGTTCTTC.

This chain uses TRBV6-2 or TRBV6-3 with TRBJ2-1, with 8 bases aligning to TRBD2. Germline CDR1 reads MNHEY; CDR2 reads SVGEGT. This CDR3 has 15 residues. V lost 2 bases, J lost 4 bases, and 4 bases stayed unmatched. CDR3 loop: CASSYQASGYNEQFF. The CDR3 coding sequence is TGTGCCAGCAGTTACCAGGCTAGCGGGTACAATGAGCAGTTCTTC.

This chain links TRBV13 with TRBJ1-3, with D possibly being TRBD1 (5 bases). The CDR3 extends over 15 amino acids. Germline V gives CDR1 PRHDT, CDR2 FYEKMQ (reference sequence). V gave up 5 bases and J gave up 5 bases, with 16 bases separating them. The CDR3 bases are TGTGCCAGCAGCCTGAGACAGTTGGGGAGAAACACCATATATTTT. Translation: CASSLRQLGRNTIYF.

The genes are TRBV20-1 and TRBJ2-1; 13 bases agree with TRBD2. The CDR3 contains 17 residues. V lost 0 bases and J lost 7; bases outside the gene matches: 9. Germline V gene data show CDR1 as DFQATT and CDR2 as SNEGSKA (reference sequence). CDR3 in amino acids: CSARDATGTSGKNEQFF. The CDR3 nucleotides read TGCAGTGCTAGAGATGCTACCGGGACTAGCGGGAAGAATGAGCAGTTCTTC.

V gene TRBV6-1 combines with J gene TRBJ2-3, with D perhaps given as TRBD1 or TRBD2 (5 bases each). Trimming cost V 2 bases and J 7 bases, with 13 bases left between them. The CDR3 consists of 14 residues. Germline loops: CDR1 MNHNS, CDR2 SASEGT. The CDR3: CASSENFEGNTQYF. The CDR3 coding sequence is TGTGCCAGCAGTGAAAACTTTGAGGGGAATACGCAGTATTTT.

The V and J genes are TRBV24-1 and TRBJ2-5; D is perhaps TRBD1 or TRBD2 (6 bases each). The CDR3 has 17 amino acids. CDR1 and CDR2 (germline): KGHDR, SFDVKD. Trimming left V 0 bases short and J 5 bases short, with 18 bases between. CDR3 sequence reads: CATSDLGTGAKTETQYF. The CDR3 bases are TGTGCCACCAGTGATTTGGGGACGGGGGCTAAAACGGAGACCCAGTACTTC.

This sequence joins TRBV12-3 or TRBV12-4 and TRBJ1-1; tentatively, D is TRBD1 (6 bases). This CDR3 is built from 13 residues. V lost 7 bases and J 4 bases, leaving 13 bases between the germline ends. CDR3 amino acids: CASTTGGRTEAFF. CDR3 sequence (DNA): TGTGCCAGCACCACCGGGGGGCGCACTGAAGCTTTCTTT.

This clonotype was detected a few times. The chain employs TRBV2 and TRBJ2-1, with D perhaps assigned TRBD1 or TRBD2 (5 bases each). Germline CDR1 SNHLY, CDR2 FYNNEI. The CDR3 length is 12 residues. V lost 11 bases and J 8 bases, leaving 16 bases between the germline ends. Here the CDR3 reads CAVSGGFHEQFF. CDR3 DNA: TGTGCCGTCTCTGGGGGATTCCATGAGCAGTTCTTC.

This clonotype appeared a few times. The gene calls are TRBV29-1 and TRBJ2-1; 7 bases line up with TRBD1. After removal of 7 bases from V and 9 bases from J, the junction contained 15 bases not matched to a gene. Germline assignment: CDR1 SQVTM and CDR2 ANQGSEA. This CDR3 has 14 amino acids. In nucleotides, the CDR3 is TGCAGCGCTGTTGGGGGTAGGGGGCTTGGTGAGCAGTTCTTC. Protein sequence: CSAVGGRGLGEQFF.

This clonotype turned up a few times. The chain couples TRBV18 to TRBJ2-1, with D possibly matching TRBD1 (5 bases). V was cut by 2 bases and J by 4 bases, with 9 bases left in between. The CDR3 extends over 14 amino acids. CDR1 and CDR2 (germline): KGHSH, LQKENI. CDR3 sequence reads: CASSPIGAYNEQFF. The CDR3, as DNA: TGTGCCAGCTCACCAATTGGGGCATACAATGAGCAGTTCTTC. Supplemented by reference TRBV18 and TRBJ2-1, the full variable domain reads NAGVMQNPRHLVRRRGQEARLRCSPMKGHSHVYWYRQLPEEGLKFMVYLQKENIIDESGMPKERFSAEFPKEGPSILRIQQVVRGDSAAYFCASSPIGAYNEQFFGPGTRLTVL.

The gene calls are TRBV27 and TRBJ2-1, with TRBD2 matching 8 bases. The germline CDR1 and CDR2 sequences are MNHEY and SMNVEV (reference sequence). This CDR3 is built from 15 residues. J gave up 2 bases and V 3 bases, and 3 bases lay outside the gene matches. The DNA of the CDR3 is TGTGCCAGCAGTTTGAGCGGGAGCACCTACAATGAGCAGTTCTTC. As protein: CASSLSGSTYNEQFF.

The chain employs TRBV3-1 and TRBJ2-1, with 9 bases lining up with TRBD2. V was pared by 1 base and J by 9 bases, with 7 bases of the junction left unmatched. The CDR3 contains 15 residues. Germline loops: CDR1 LGHDT, CDR2 YNNKEL (reference sequence). The CDR3 bases are TGTGCCAGCAGCCAAGTCCTAGCGGGATTCGGTGAGCAGTTCTTC. Protein sequence: CASSQVLAGFGEQFF.

About this clonotype: This may come from a read error, since a much larger clone is one base off. V is TRBV28 and J is TRBJ2-4; D may be TRBD1 (6 bases). Germline CDR1 reads MDHEN; CDR2 reads SYDVKM. The CDR3 loop spans 17 amino acids. In DNA form, the CDR3 reads TGTGTCAGCAGTTTTAGAGGGACATTTTCGGCCAAAAACATTCAGTACTTC. Translating gives CVSSFRGTFSAKNIQYF.

V and J are TRBV4-3 and TRBJ1-2; D is unresolved. Germline V CDR1 and CDR2: LGHNA, YSLEER. The V gene lost 2 bases and the J gene lost 2 bases, with 12 bases spanning the gap. This CDR3 is built from 15 residues. CDR3 amino acids: CASSQNPTGNYGYTF. Here the CDR3 DNA reads TGCGCCAGCAGCCAAAACCCCACGGGAAACTATGGCTACACCTTC.

This chain connects TRBV11-2 to TRBJ2-1, with D possibly being TRBD2 (6 bases). The V end lost 3 bases, the J end lost 1 base, and 13 bases lay between the germline ends. This CDR3 region has 16 residues. CDR1 and CDR2 (germline): SGHAT, FQNNGV. The CDR3 DNA follows: TGTGCCAGCAGCTTCCCACTAGGGAGGTCCTACAATGAGCAGTTCTTC. Translated, it gives CASSFPLGRSYNEQFF.

This clonotype has only a few counts. The chain is built from TRBV7-9 and TRBJ2-7; possibly TRBD1 for D (6 bases). Germline values: CDR1 SEHNR, CDR2 FQNEAQ (reference sequence). V lost 4 bases and J 0 bases, leaving 10 bases between the germline ends. The CDR3 extends over 14 amino acids. This chain's CDR3 is CASSWGQSSYEQYF. CDR3 nucleotides: TGTGCCAGCAGCTGGGGGCAGAGCTCCTACGAGCAGTACTTC.

This clonotype was seen at least ten times. This chain uses TRBV6-6 with TRBJ1-4, with TRBD1 matching 8 bases. This CDR3 has 14 residues. The V gene's germline CDR1 is MNHNY and CDR2 SVGAGI (reference sequence). V gave up 4 bases and J gave up 8 bases; unmatched junction bases: 6. The chain's CDR3 is CASSSGQAGEKLFF. DNA of the CDR3: TGTGCCAGCAGTTCGGGACAGGCCGGGGAAAAACTGTTTTTT.

The rearrangement links TRBV19 to TRBJ2-1; 8 bases line up with TRBD2. Germline assignment: CDR1 LNHDA and CDR2 SQIVND (reference sequence). V gave up 7 bases and J gave up 7 bases; unmatched junction bases: 6. This CDR3 contains 13 residues. DNA of the CDR3: TGTGCCAGTACAGGACTAGCCTTGAATGAGCAGTTCTTC. The encoded protein is CASTGLALNEQFF.

This clonotype showed up just a few times. This rearrangement joins TRBV24-1 to TRBJ1-1, with D hard to call. This CDR3 region has 11 residues. Germline loops: CDR1 KGHDR, CDR2 SFDVKD. With 6 bases removed from V and 2 bases from J, the gap between germline ends came to 3 bases. In nucleotides, the CDR3 is TGTGCCACCAGTTTCAACACTGAAGCTTTCTTT. It yields the protein CATSFNTEAFF.

This clonotype was observed a few times. The chain employs TRBV25-1 and TRBJ2-1, with 9 bases lining up with TRBD2. This CDR3 spans 15 amino acids. Germline values: CDR1 MGHDK, CDR2 SYGVNS. V was pared by 8 bases and J by 7 bases, with 12 bases of the junction left unmatched. The CDR3 here is CASDTGTSSLNEQFF. In nucleotides, the CDR3 is TGTGCCAGCGATACCGGGACTAGCTCCCTGAATGAGCAGTTCTTC. Full variable domain (outside the CDR3, taken from reference TRBV25-1 and TRBJ2-1): EADIYQTPRYLVIGTGKKITLECSQTMGHDKMYWYQQDPGMELHLIHYSYGVNSTEKGDLSSESTVSRIRTEHFPLTLESARPSHTSQYLCASDTGTSSLNEQFFGPGTRLTVL.

V and J are TRBV11-2 and TRBJ1-3; D remains unclear. Germline V gives CDR1 SGHAT, CDR2 FQNNGV. There are 18 residues in the CDR3. V lost 0 bases, J lost 0 bases, and 15 bases lay in between. The CDR3 bases are TGTGCCAGCAGCTTAGATCCCTACGGAGACAACTCTGGAAACACCATATATTTT. Translated, it gives CASSLDPYGDNSGNTIYF. The full variable domain, rest sourced from reference TRBV11-2 and TRBJ1-3, is EAGVAQSPRYKIIEKRQSVAFWCNPISGHATLYWYQQILGQGPKLLIQFQNNGVVDDSQLPKDRFSAERLKGVDSTLKIQPAKLEDSAVYLCASSLDPYGDNSGNTIYFGEGSWLTVV.

This clonotype was detected ten times or more. The V call is TRBV5-1, the J call TRBJ2-1; no clear D. The CDR3 totals 16 residues. Germline V gene sequence: CDR1 SGHRS, CDR2 YFSETQ. V was clipped by 4 bases and J by 5 bases, with 19 bases between them. The CDR3 DNA reads as TGCGCCAGCAGCCCTCAGGCCCAAGCAACCAACAATGAGCAGTTCTTC. Translating it yields CASSPQAQATNNEQFF.

This clonotype was detected ten times or more. This rearrangement joins TRBV29-1 to TRBJ2-4, with D hard to call. The CDR3 spans 15 residues. V lost 6 bases and J lost 0, with 15 bases in between. Germline assignment: CDR1 SQVTM and CDR2 ANQGSEA. The DNA of the CDR3 is TGCAGCGTGACCGGCCTCGGGTTAGCCAAAAACATTCAGTACTTC. As protein: CSVTGLGLAKNIQYF.

This CDR3 reads CASSFGMDTGELFF. The DNA for the CDR3 is TGTGCCAGCAGCTTTGGCATGGACACCGGGGAGCTGTTTTTT. The chain couples TRBV7-2 to TRBJ2-2; D remains ambiguous. The CDR3 has 14 amino acids. Germline CDR1 and CDR2: SGHTA and FQGNSA. Trimming pared 3 bases from V and 3 bases from J, leaving 8 bases between.

The table lists this clonotype with a few counts. The V gene is TRBV5-1, the J gene TRBJ2-1; 8 positions agree with TRBD2. The length of the CDR3 is 17 residues. V lost 0 bases and J lost 4; bases outside the gene matches: 9. CDR1 and CDR2 from the germline V gene are SGHRS and YFSETQ. The CDR3 spells CASSLGDTSGLYNEQFF. DNA for the CDR3: TGCGCCAGCAGCTTGGGGGATACTAGCGGACTATACAATGAGCAGTTCTTC.